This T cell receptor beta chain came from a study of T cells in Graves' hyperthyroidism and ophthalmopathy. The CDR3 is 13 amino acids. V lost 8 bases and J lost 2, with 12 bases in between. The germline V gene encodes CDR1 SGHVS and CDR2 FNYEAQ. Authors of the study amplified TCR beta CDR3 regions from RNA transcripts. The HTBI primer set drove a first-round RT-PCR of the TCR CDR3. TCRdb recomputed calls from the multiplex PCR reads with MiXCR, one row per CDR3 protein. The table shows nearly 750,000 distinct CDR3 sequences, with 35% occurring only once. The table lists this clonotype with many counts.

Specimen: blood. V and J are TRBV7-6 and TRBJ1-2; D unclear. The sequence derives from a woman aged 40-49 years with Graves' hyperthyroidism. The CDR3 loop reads CASSSTHNYGYTF. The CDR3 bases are TGTGCCAGCTCCTCGACCCACAACTATGGCTACACCTTC.